This T cell receptor (beta chain) was captured by sequencing in a study of cytomegalovirus exposure and HLA in healthy donors. Overall study findings and caveats: The authors later found most CMV-associated TCR beta chains appeared HLA-restricted.

PCR used 60 Vbeta primers and 13 Jbeta primers. Clones were read by immunoSEQ multiplex PCR, and TCRdb kept only the in-frame ones, dropping some. The table has 150,000 to 200,000 clones, 70% to 80% seen once. Germline lookup yields CDR1 SGHRS and CDR2 YFSETQ. Trimming took 0 bases from V and 6 from J; bases not matched to a gene: 11. The length of the CDR3 is 16 residues. As regards this clone: No antigen is known for it.

This sequence originates from a woman in her 40s in good health and CMV-seronegative. The V gene is TRBV5-1, the J gene TRBJ2-7; 8 bases fit TRBD1. What was sequenced was PBMCs. The CDR3 coding sequence is TGCGCCAGCAGCTTGGTAGGACAGGGCCTCCAAAGCGAGCAGTACTTC. Encoded protein: CASSLVGQGLQSEQYF.